Each of the 27 T cell receptor beta chains below was sequenced from the same sample in a study of T-cell memory formation after mild COVID-19. MiXCR, run by TCRdb on the 5' RACE reads, gives a single entry per CDR3 protein. This table holds approximately 300,000 distinct CDR3 sequences, about 15% found once. The sequenced sample consisted of PBMCs or a T cell subset sorted from them (not recorded which). The receptors were gathered from a man between 18 and 29 years old who had mild COVID-19 (a few samples of this study predate the infection). Cell type and time point are not known.

In its sample, this clonotype was seen a few times. The V gene is TRBV20-1, the J gene TRBJ2-3, with 7 nucleotides matching TRBD2. V trimming: 7 bases; J trimming: 2 bases; junction bases outside the gene matches: 12. The CDR3 is made up of 15 amino acids. Germline-derived CDR1 and CDR2 are DFQATT and SNEGSKA (reference sequence). CDR3 loop: CSVSVKRGDTDTQYF. CDR3 sequence (DNA): TGCAGTGTTTCTGTGAAGCGGGGAGACACAGATACGCAGTATTTT.

This clonotype turned up a few times. CDR3: CASTLQGEDTEAFF. CDR3 coding DNA: TGTGCCAGCACCTTACAGGGGGAGGACACTGAAGCTTTCTTT. The rearrangement links TRBV6-2 or TRBV6-3 to TRBJ1-1, with 8 bases lining up with TRBD1. CDR1 and CDR2 from the germline V gene are MNHEY and SVGEGT. The CDR3 extends over 14 amino acids. J lost 3 bases, V lost 7 bases, and 7 bases had no gene match.

The chain couples TRBV3-1 to TRBJ1-1; D might be TRBD1 (5 bases). CDR1 and CDR2 (germline): LGHDT, YNNKEL (reference sequence). V was trimmed by 1 base and J by 1 base, leaving 22 bases between them. The CDR3 consists of 19 residues. In DNA, the CDR3 is TGTGCCAGCAGCCAAGTGAGTCTAGGGGAAGAGAATCGGAACACTGAAGCTTTCTTT. Amino acid sequence: CASSQVSLGEENRNTEAFF. The variable domain in full, with the rest retrieved from reference TRBV3-1 and TRBJ1-1, is DTAVSQTPKYLVTQMGNDKSIKCEQNLGHDTMYWYKQDSKKFLKIMFSYNNKELIINETVPNRFSPKSPDKAHLNLHINSLELGDSAVYFCASSQVSLGEENRNTEAFFGQGTRLTVV.

This clonotype was recorded a few times. The V call is TRBV4-3, the J call TRBJ2-7; possible D gene TRBD1, 5 bases. The CDR3 has 13 amino acids. Germline values: CDR1 LGHNA, CDR2 YSLEER. V was trimmed by 0 bases and J by 3 bases, leaving 6 bases between them. In nucleotides, the CDR3 is TGCGCCAGCAGCCAAGACAGGGACTACGAGCAGTACTTC. Translated: CASSQDRDYEQYF.

This sequence joins TRBV4-3 and TRBJ1-4, with D unresolved. Trimming took off 0 bases at V and 8 bases at J, with 10 bases between the two ends. This CDR3 is built from 14 residues. Germline-derived CDR1 and CDR2 are LGHNA and YSLEER. In DNA, the CDR3 is TGCGCCAGCAGCCAAGAGATTCGGCCAGAAAAACTGTTTTTT. Its protein product is CASSQEIRPEKLFF.

The genes are TRBV12-3 or TRBV12-4 and TRBJ1-1; D gene uncertain. The ends were cut back, 3 bases at V and 2 bases at J, with 10 bases in the middle. This CDR3 has 14 amino acids. This CDR3 is CASSFGEGNTEAFF. The CDR3 coding sequence is TGTGCCAGCAGTTTCGGTGAGGGAAACACTGAAGCTTTCTTT.

This clonotype was counted a few times. The chain is built from TRBV27 and TRBJ2-7; D is tentatively TRBD1 or TRBD2 (7 bases each). This CDR3 is built from 15 residues. Germline V gene sequence: CDR1 MNHEY, CDR2 SMNVEV (reference sequence). V gave up 5 bases and J gave up 2 bases, with 16 bases separating them. CDR3 nucleotides: TGTGCCAGCAGTCCCTCAGGGGGGGCAACCTACGAGCAGTACTTC. This encodes CASSPSGGATYEQYF.

In its sample, this clonotype was seen a few times. V and J are TRBV11-2 and TRBJ2-7; D might be TRBD1 (6 bases). V dropped 3 bases and J dropped 9 bases, with 21 bases sitting between them. Germline V gives CDR1 SGHAT, CDR2 FQNNGV. The CDR3 runs to 15 residues. CDR3 sequence (DNA): TGTGCCAGCAGCTTCCCGGACAGAAACCTACGAGGGCAGTACTTC. Its translation: CASSFPDRNLRGQYF.

The V gene is TRBV18, the J gene TRBJ1-3, with a weak D call TRBD1 (6 bases). The length of the CDR3 is 16 residues. V was trimmed by 2 bases and J by 0 bases, leaving 11 bases between them. Germline loops: CDR1 KGHSH, CDR2 LQKENI. CDR3 in amino acids: CASSPSQGSSGNTIYF. CDR3 DNA: TGTGCCAGCTCACCATCACAGGGATCCTCTGGAAACACCATATATTTT.

The J gene is TRBJ1-5, the V gene TRBV7-9; D is uncertain. The CDR3 spans 15 residues. Germline CDR1 reads SEHNR; CDR2 reads FQNEAQ (reference sequence). Deletions cut 5 bases from V and 0 bases from J, with 11 bases between. CDR3 nucleotide sequence: TGTGCCAGCAGCGCGGACGGATTTAGCAATCAGCCCCAGCATTTT. This translates into CASSADGFSNQPQHF.

This clonotype appeared a few times. This sequence joins TRBV4-2 and TRBJ2-3; D is perhaps TRBD1 or TRBD2 (6 bases each). The CDR3 is 17 amino acids. V was shortened by 3 bases and J by 2 bases, with 18 bases between the two germline ends. Germline CDR1 reads LGHNA; CDR2 reads YNFKEQ. The CDR3 coding sequence is TGTGCCAGCAGCCAGGGGGCGACTAGAGGAAACACAGATACGCAGTATTTT. Its translation is CASSQGATRGNTDTQYF.

This clonotype was counted at least ten times. The chain has TRBV10-3 and TRBJ1-5; possibly TRBD1 for D (6 bases). The CDR3 loop spans 15 amino acids. CDR1 and CDR2 (germline): ENHRY, SYGVKD. Between the trimmed V and J ends, which lost 2 bases and 3 bases, there was a span of 11 bases. This CDR3 is CAISEPGADNQPQHF. The CDR3 coding sequence is TGTGCCATCAGTGAGCCGGGGGCGGACAATCAGCCCCAGCATTTT.

The rearrangement joins TRBV20-1 to TRBJ2-2; no reliable D call. This CDR3 contains 12 residues. Germline V lookup: CDR1 DFQATT, CDR2 SNEGSKA (reference sequence). V lost 5 bases, J lost 6 bases, and 10 bases lay in between. CDR3 loop: CSAGRTAGELFF. Written as DNA, the CDR3 is TGCAGTGCTGGACGGACGGCCGGGGAGCTGTTTTTT.

The genes are TRBV9 and TRBJ2-1; TRBD2 agrees at 10 bases. J lost 5 bases, V lost 0 bases, and 11 bases had no gene match. The CDR3 contains 18 residues. The germline gives CDR1 SGDLS, CDR2 YYNGEE. The CDR3 DNA is TGTGCCAGCAGCGTAGCCTCTAGCGGGGGAAGCGGCCACAATGAGCAGTTCTTC. Protein sequence: CASSVASSGGSGHNEQFF.

The chain combines TRBV7-9 with TRBJ2-7, with D possibly being TRBD2 (5 bases). Trimming removed 3 bases from V and 3 bases from J, with 12 bases in between. The CDR3 has 14 amino acids. The germline CDR1 and CDR2 sequences are SEHNR and FQNEAQ (reference sequence). This CDR3 is CASSLGDGNYEQYV. Written as DNA, the CDR3 is TGTGCCAGCAGCTTGGGAGACGGGAACTACGAGCAGTACGTC.

This chain links TRBV5-1 with TRBJ2-7; possible D gene TRBD1, 5 bases. The V gene's germline CDR1 is SGHRS and CDR2 YFSETQ. The ends were cut back, 4 bases at V and 6 bases at J, with 17 bases in the middle. This CDR3 spans 14 amino acids. The CDR3: CASSPWQGTGEQYV. CDR3 DNA sequence: TGCGCCAGCAGCCCCTGGCAGGGAACGGGCGAGCAGTACGTC.

The chain couples TRBV7-7 to TRBJ2-7; no definite D call. Germline CDR1 reads SSHAT; CDR2 reads FNYEAQ (reference sequence). V was trimmed by 5 bases and J by 1 base, leaving 12 bases between them. This CDR3 has 14 residues. Here the CDR3 DNA reads TGTGCCAGCAGCCCGACCCGACAATCCTACGAGCAGTACTTC. This codes for CASSPTRQSYEQYF.

This clonotype was seen once. The CDR3 DNA follows: TGCAGTGCCGGGACAGGACGATCGGAGACCCAGTACTTC. It yields the protein CSAGTGRSETQYF. The rearrangement joins TRBV20-1 to TRBJ2-5; 8 nucleotides match TRBD1. Germline assignment: CDR1 DFQATT and CDR2 SNEGSKA (reference sequence). The junction had 8 bases not matched to a gene; V was cut back by 6 bases and J by 5 bases. The CDR3 is 13 amino acids.

This clonotype was recorded many times. The rearrangement links TRBV5-1 to TRBJ2-7, with TRBD2 matching 7 bases. V lost 4 bases and J lost 4; bases outside the gene matches: 11. Germline CDR1 and CDR2: SGHRS and YFSETQ. This CDR3 contains 15 residues. The CDR3 protein is CASSQIAGPLYEQYF. The CDR3 DNA reads as TGCGCCAGCAGCCAGATAGCGGGCCCCCTGTACGAGCAGTACTTC. The variable domain in full, with the rest retrieved from reference TRBV5-1 and TRBJ2-7, is KAGVTQTPRYLIKTRGQQVTLSCSPISGHRSVSWYQQTPGQGLQFLFEYFSETQRNKGNFPGRFSGRQFSNSRSEMNVSTLELGDSALYLCASSQIAGPLYEQYFGPGTRLTVT.

The chain carries TRBV30 and TRBJ2-5; TRBD1 matches 9 bases. The CDR3 consists of 14 residues. The junction had 5 bases not matched to a gene; V was cut back by 4 bases and J by 2 bases. CDR1 GTSNPN and CDR2 SVGIG come from the germline V gene (reference sequence). The CDR3 nucleotides read TGTGCCTGGAACCCGGGACAGGGACAAGAGACCCAGTACTTC. Translating gives CAWNPGQGQETQYF.

In its sample, this clonotype was seen a few times. The J gene is TRBJ1-6, the V gene TRBV18, with a possible D match to TRBD1 (6 bases). With 5 bases removed from V and 10 bases from J, the gap between germline ends came to 15 bases. This CDR3 has 14 residues. CDR1 and CDR2 (germline): KGHSH, LQKENI. This CDR3 reads CASSRGSAESPLHF. The CDR3 DNA reads as TGTGCCAGCTCAAGGGGGAGCGCCGAATCACCCCTCCACTTT.

This clonotype was found a few times. The rearrangement joins TRBV27 to TRBJ1-1; tentatively, D is TRBD1 (5 bases). CDR1 MNHEY and CDR2 SMNVEV come from the germline V gene (reference sequence). CDR3 size: 13 residues. Trimming took off 5 bases at V and 4 bases at J, with 11 bases between the two ends. CDR3 coding DNA: TGTGCCAGCAGTCCCGTGGGGGGCACTGAAGCTTTCTTT. Its translation: CASSPVGGTEAFF.

The rearrangement joins TRBV3-1 to TRBJ1-1, with D perhaps TRBD1 (5 bases). The V and J ends lost 3 bases and 2 bases respectively, with 13 bases between them. The CDR3 contains 15 residues. Germline CDR1 is LGHDT and CDR2 is YNNKEL (reference sequence). DNA of the CDR3: TGTGCCAGCAGCCATATAAGGGGTAGAAACACTGAAGCTTTCTTT. As protein: CASSHIRGRNTEAFF. Complete variable domain (other parts from reference TRBV3-1 and TRBJ1-1): DTAVSQTPKYLVTQMGNDKSIKCEQNLGHDTMYWYKQDSKKFLKIMFSYNNKELIINETVPNRFSPKSPDKAHLNLHINSLELGDSAVYFCASSHIRGRNTEAFFGQGTRLTVV.

This clonotype was seen repeatedly, ten times or more. J is TRBJ1-5 and V is TRBV6-2 or TRBV6-3, with D hard to call. The germline V gene has CDR1 MNHEY and CDR2 SVGEGT. The CDR3 has 14 residues. V lost 2 bases and J lost 0, with 5 bases in between. This chain's CDR3 is CASSYGNSNQPQHF. The DNA of the CDR3 is TGTGCCAGCAGTTACGGAAATAGCAATCAGCCCCAGCATTTT.

A few counts support this clonotype. The CDR3 coding sequence is TGCAGTGCTACCCCCCTCGATAAGCAAGAGACCCAGTACTTC. Amino acid sequence: CSATPLDKQETQYF. This chain uses TRBV20-1 with TRBJ2-5; the D is unclear. Germline V lookup: CDR1 DFQATT, CDR2 SNEGSKA (reference sequence). This CDR3 contains 14 residues. Trimming stripped 4 bases from V and 2 bases from J, with 14 bases between.

This clonotype came up a few times. The gene calls are TRBV29-1 and TRBJ1-1; D is possibly TRBD1 (5 bases). The CDR3 sequence is 14 residues long. Germline CDR1 and CDR2: SQVTM and ANQGSEA. Trimming pared 6 bases from V and 6 bases from J, leaving 20 bases between. The CDR3 DNA reads TGCAGCGTGGGTACAACATTAGCGGGGCCTGAAGCTTTCTTT. Translation gives CSVGTTLAGPEAFF.

This chain links TRBV5-1 with TRBJ2-2, with D hard to call. Trimming shortened V by 0 bases and J by 3 bases, and 9 bases separated the two germline ends. The CDR3 consists of 15 residues. Per germline, CDR1 SGHRS and CDR2 YFSETQ. DNA of the CDR3: TGCGCCAGCAGCTTGGTGGGCGCCTACACCGGGGAGCTGTTTTTT. Amino acid sequence: CASSLVGAYTGELFF.